The subject of this entry is one T cell receptor beta chain. Its cognate antigen is unknown. The V and J ends lost 0 bases and 2 bases, in that order; junction bases with no gene match: 7. The CDR3 contains 16 residues. CDR1 and CDR2 from the germline V gene are LGHNA and YSLEER. The data derive from a study of OX40 agonist ivuxolimab in advanced cancers. Study-wide results and limits: The CD4+ and CD8+ T cells in the blood had expanded clonally by week 6 at 0.1 to 3.0 mg/kg.

Here immunoSEQ multiplex PCR was the method, and the copy in TCRdb shows in-frame clones only, minus some. The sample yields about 65,000 clones, 80% to 90% seen once. Sequencing was performed on CD4+ or CD8+ T cells sorted from blood, taken in a trial of the OX40 agonist ivuxolimab. The sequence was obtained from an adult with an advanced solid tumor such as melanoma, head and neck, liver or kidney cancer. The V call is TRBV4-3, the J call TRBJ2-7, with 7 bases matching TRBD1. CDR3 region: CASSQDMRQGAYEQYF. CDR3 in DNA: TGCGCCAGCAGCCAAGATATGAGGCAGGGGGCCTACGAGCAGTACTTC.